This T cell receptor (beta chain) is from a study of T cells after posttransplantation cyclophosphamide. The assay was immunoSEQ multiplex PCR, and TCRdb's table has in-frame clones only and misses some. The sample lists some 49,000 clones; 92% were seen once. Sequencing was carried out using PBMCs. The sequence was collected from a woman in her 50s in good health and a related stem cell transplant donor.

CDR3 residues: CAISESTVTGGGEQFF. The CDR3 nucleotides are TGTGCCATCAGTGAGTCGACTGTGACAGGGGGTGGTGAGCAGTTCTTC. J is TRBJ2-1 and V is TRBV10-3; the match to TRBD1 covers 9 bases. Germline trimming cut 0 bases from V and 9 bases from J; bases unmatched to any gene: 9. This CDR3 comprises 16 residues. Germline lookup yields CDR1 ENHRY and CDR2 SYGVKD.